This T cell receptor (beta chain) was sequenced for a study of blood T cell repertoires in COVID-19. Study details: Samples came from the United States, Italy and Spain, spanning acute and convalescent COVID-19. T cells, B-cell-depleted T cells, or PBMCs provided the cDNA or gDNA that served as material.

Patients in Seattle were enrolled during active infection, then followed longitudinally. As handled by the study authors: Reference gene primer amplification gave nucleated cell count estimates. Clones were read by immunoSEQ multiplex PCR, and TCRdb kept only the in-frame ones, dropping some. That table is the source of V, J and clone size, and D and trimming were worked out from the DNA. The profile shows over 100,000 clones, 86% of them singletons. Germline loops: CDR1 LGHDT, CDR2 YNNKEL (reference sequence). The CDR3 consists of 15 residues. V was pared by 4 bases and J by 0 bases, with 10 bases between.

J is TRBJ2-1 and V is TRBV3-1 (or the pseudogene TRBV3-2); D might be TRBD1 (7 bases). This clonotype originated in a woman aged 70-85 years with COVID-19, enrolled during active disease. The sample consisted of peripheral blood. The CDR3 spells CASSPQGGSYNEQFF. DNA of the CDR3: TGTGCCAGCAGCCCCCAGGGGGGCTCCTACAATGAGCAGTTCTTC.